This T cell receptor beta chain was sequenced for a study of blood T cell repertoires in COVID-19. The authors' processing: Quantification of nucleated cells was approximated via reference gene primer amplification. The repertoire was sequenced with immunoSEQ multiplex PCR; TCRdb's copy has only in-frame clones and lacks some. From that table come the V and J calls and clone size; the DNA was used to work out D and trimming. The sample has fewer than 30,000 clones; 87% are singletons. This sequence originates from a man between 50 and 59 years old with active COVID-19. The sequencing input was peripheral blood.

Written as DNA, the CDR3 is TGTGCCAGCTCCGCCTTGGACAGATCCACTGAAGCTTTCTTT. Its protein is CASSALDRSTEAFF. The genes are TRBV18 and TRBJ1-1, with D maybe TRBD1 (6 bases). The CDR3 loop spans 14 amino acids. Trimming stripped 6 bases from V and 4 bases from J, with 15 bases between. The germline gives CDR1 KGHSH, CDR2 LQKENI.